These 5 T cell receptor beta chains came from one sample sequenced in a study of cytomegalovirus exposure and HLA in healthy donors. Assay used: immunoSEQ multiplex PCR; TCRdb lists only in-frame clones, some missing. The sample shows more than 85,000 clones, about 88% of them seen only once. The sequencing sample was made of PBMCs. These TCRs come from a woman aged 18-29 years in good health and CMV-seropositive.

This clone was recorded a few times. The CDR3 end shows no conserved phenylalanine or tryptophan, and so a read error is likely. The limits of the CDR3 on the DNA are not certain, so only TCRdb's listed CDR3 is given. The chain joins TRBV27 to TRBJ1-2; the table's D call, TRBD1, has no DNA check behind it. The length of the CDR3 is 10 amino acids, counting both ends. Germline assignment: CDR1 MNHEY and CDR2 SMNVEV (reference sequence). CDR3 protein: CASSFTGAPS.

V and J are TRBV19 and TRBJ1-1, with TRBD1 identical over 9 bases. The V gene end was trimmed by 3 bases and the J gene end by 5 bases; junction bases not matched to a gene: 10. The CDR3 is made up of 16 amino acids. CDR1 LNHDA and CDR2 SQIVND come from the germline V gene (reference sequence). The CDR3: CASSMAVRDRETEAFF. For the CDR3, the DNA is TGTGCCAGTAGTATGGCGGTCCGGGACAGGGAGACTGAAGCTTTCTTT.

The rearrangement joins TRBV28 to TRBJ2-2; maybe TRBD2 (5 bases). The CDR3 consists of 15 residues. The V gene's germline CDR1 is MDHEN and CDR2 SYDVKM. V lost 7 bases and J lost 3, with 15 bases in between. The CDR3 sequence is CASISLEGHTGELFF. Written as DNA, the CDR3 is TGTGCCAGCATATCGCTAGAGGGCCACACCGGGGAGCTGTTTTTT.

V usage is TRBV27 and J usage is TRBJ2-7, with 8 positions matching TRBD1. The trim removed 4 bases at V and 3 bases at J, leaving 11 bases unmatched. CDR1 is MNHEY, CDR2 SMNVEV, per germline (reference sequence). This CDR3 contains 16 residues. The DNA of the CDR3 is TGTGCCAGCAGTTCCCCTCTAGGACAGGGACTCTACGAGCAGTACTTC. It yields the protein CASSSPLGQGLYEQYF.

This chain connects TRBV11-3 to TRBJ2-7, with 7 positions matching TRBD1. CDR1 SGHNT and CDR2 YENEEA come from the germline V gene. The CDR3 loop spans 13 amino acids. Unmatched junction bases numbered 10, after V lost 11 bases and J lost 3 bases. CDR3 sequence reads: CAVRDSLNYEQYF. DNA of the CDR3: TGTGCCGTCAGGGACAGCCTTAACTACGAGCAGTACTTC.